Presented here are 23 T cell receptor beta chains from one specimen sequenced in a study of identifying expanded T cells in peripheral blood. Repertoires were generated with immunoSEQ multiplex PCR, while TCRdb's copy carries only in-frame clones and drops some. The top ten hold 5.5% of the sample, which has about 100,000 clones, approximately 88% seen once. Input material: blood. The receptors originated from a person aged 18-69 years in good health.

The V call is TRBV9, the J call TRBJ2-7; a possible D gene is TRBD1 (9 bases). This CDR3 has 15 amino acids. V shed 3 bases and J shed 3 bases, with 16 bases lying between them. The V gene's germline CDR1 is SGDLS and CDR2 YYNGEE. CDR3 DNA: TGTGCCAGCAGCGGCGGGGGGACAGGGTACTACGAGCAGTACTTC. It yields the protein CASSGGGTGYYEQYF.

The CDR3 DNA is TGTGCCAGCAGTTCAGGGGCTGGGGCCAACGTCCTGACTTTC. Translation gives CASSSGAGANVLTF. The chain uses TRBV6-5 and TRBJ2-6; the D gene is possibly TRBD1 (6 bases). V was pared by 4 bases and J by 2 bases, with 6 bases between. Germline V gene sequence: CDR1 MNHEY, CDR2 SVGAGI. The CDR3 contains 14 residues.

This chain connects TRBV7-9 to TRBJ2-1, with 9 positions matching TRBD1. The trim removed 6 bases at V and 6 bases at J, leaving 9 bases unmatched. Germline assignment: CDR1 SEHNR and CDR2 FQNEAQ (reference sequence). The CDR3 totals 15 residues. The CDR3 is CASRLTGGAGNEQFF. CDR3 nucleotides: TGTGCCAGCAGGTTAACAGGGGGCGCGGGCAATGAGCAGTTCTTC.

This clone came up once. The rearrangement joins TRBV7-6 to TRBJ2-3, with a weak D call TRBD1 (6 bases). Trimming cost V 3 bases and J 0 bases, with 19 bases left between them. The germline V gene has CDR1 SGHVS and CDR2 FNYEAQ. The CDR3 loop spans 18 amino acids. CDR3 DNA sequence: TGTGCCAGCAGCTTTAGAGGGGGTCAAATCTCTAGCACAGATACGCAGTATTTT. Its translation: CASSFRGGQISSTDTQYF.

V gene TRBV5-4 combines with J gene TRBJ2-5, with D unclear. This CDR3 contains 14 residues. Trimming left V 1 base short and J 5 bases short, with 12 bases between. Germline V gives CDR1 SGHNT, CDR2 YYREEE (reference sequence). The CDR3 reads CASSLSLSKETQYF. The CDR3 DNA reads TGTGCCAGCAGCTTGAGCCTCTCGAAGGAGACCCAGTACTTC.

This clone showed up just once. CDR3 coding DNA: TGCGCCAGCAGCCAAACGCTTGGACAGCCCCAGCATTTT. This sequence encodes CASSQTLGQPQHF. V is TRBV4-1 and J is TRBJ1-5; D is uncertain. Trimming stripped 2 bases from V and 7 bases from J, with 9 bases between. The CDR3 sequence is 13 residues long. Germline V gene sequence: CDR1 MGHRA, CDR2 YSYEKL.

The chain has TRBV15 and TRBJ2-3; D is possibly TRBD2 (5 bases). Trimming took 0 bases from V and 4 from J, leaving 11 bases between them. CDR1 LNHNV and CDR2 YYDKDF come from the germline V gene (reference sequence). This CDR3 is 15 amino acids long. The CDR3 nucleotides read TGTGCCACCAGCAGAGATCGGGGTGGGGCAGATACGCAGTATTTT. Residues: CATSRDRGGADTQYF.

The chain links TRBV7-9 to TRBJ1-1, with 12 nucleotides matching TRBD1. Losses at the gene ends were 1 base for V and 4 bases for J; bases not matched to a gene: 7. CDR3 size: 17 residues. In germline, CDR1 is SEHNR, CDR2 FQNEAQ (reference sequence). CDR3 region: CASSLDTPGQGATEAFF. The CDR3 DNA reads TGTGCCAGCAGCTTAGACACACCGGGACAGGGGGCCACTGAAGCTTTCTTT. The full variable domain, with the rest looked up from reference TRBV7-9 and TRBJ1-1, is DTGVSQNPRHKITKRGQNVTFRCDPISEHNRLYWYRQTLGQGPEFLTYFQNEAQLEKSRLLSDRFSAERPKGSFSTLEIQRTEQGDSAMYLCASSLDTPGQGATEAFFGQGTRLTVV.

CDR3 sequence (DNA): TGTGCCAGCGGGACCAACTATGGCTACACCTTC. It encodes CASGTNYGYTF. This rearrangement joins TRBV6-5 to TRBJ1-2; possible D gene TRBD1, 5 bases. Germline V gene data show CDR1 as MNHEY and CDR2 as SVGAGI. V dropped 8 bases and J dropped 2 bases, with 6 bases sitting between them. The CDR3 runs to 11 residues.

The chain recombines TRBV4-3 with TRBJ2-3; D perhaps matches TRBD2 (5 bases). Germline loops: CDR1 LGHNA, CDR2 YSLEER. CDR3 length equals 16 residues. V lost 0 bases to trimming and J lost 2 bases, with 12 bases between them. CDR3 residues: CASSQDVARYTDTQYF. CDR3 DNA: TGCGCCAGCAGCCAAGATGTAGCGAGATACACAGATACGCAGTATTTT.

This clone occurred once. The chain links TRBV5-5 to TRBJ1-1; 8 positions match TRBD1. J gave up 4 bases and V 2 bases, and 4 bases lay outside the gene matches. This CDR3 has 14 residues. Germline V gene lookup returns CDR1 SGHKS and CDR2 YYEKEE (reference sequence). CDR3 sequence reads: CASSFRDRTTEAFF. The CDR3 nucleotides read TGTGCCAGCAGCTTCCGGGACAGGACCACTGAAGCTTTCTTT.

In this sample, this clone turned up a few times. The chain recombines TRBV19 with TRBJ1-5, with D unresolved. CDR1 is LNHDA, CDR2 SQIVND, per germline (reference sequence). V was shortened by 3 bases and J by 6 bases, with 12 bases between the two germline ends. The CDR3 extends over 14 amino acids. The chain's CDR3 is CASSIRAPPQPQHF. The CDR3 DNA sequence: TGTGCCAGTAGTATTAGAGCACCGCCTCAGCCCCAGCATTTT.

This chain links TRBV7-9 with TRBJ2-1; D possibly matches TRBD1 or TRBD2 (6 bases each). The V end was cut by 4 bases, the J end by 7 bases, with 20 bases between. The CDR3 sequence is 16 residues long. The germline V gene encodes CDR1 SEHNR and CDR2 FQNEAQ (reference sequence). The DNA for the CDR3 is TGTGCCAGCAGCTCCACCGCGAGGGGGGCTAGGAATGAGCAGTTCTTC. The encoded protein is CASSSTARGARNEQFF. The full variable domain, in which reference TRBV7-9 and TRBJ2-1 provide the parts outside the CDR3, is DTGVSQNPRHKITKRGQNVTFRCDPISEHNRLYWYRQTLGQGPEFLTYFQNEAQLEKSRLLSDRFSAERPKGSFSTLEIQRTEQGDSAMYLCASSSTARGARNEQFFGPGTRLTVL.

In its sample, this clone was seen a few times. The rearrangement uses TRBV29-1 and TRBJ2-4; TRBD1 aligns across 8 bases. Germline V lookup: CDR1 SQVTM, CDR2 ANQGSEA. This CDR3 is built from 16 residues. Trimming removed 5 bases from V and 0 bases from J; junction bases left unmatched: 9. The CDR3 DNA is TGCAGCGTTAAGGACAGGGTAGAAGTAGCCAAAAACATTCAGTACTTC. Protein product: CSVKDRVEVAKNIQYF.

The chain uses TRBV4-1 and TRBJ2-1; TRBD2 matches 15 bases. V dropped 4 bases and J dropped 4; count of bases not matched to a gene: 2. In germline, CDR1 is MGHRA, CDR2 YSYEKL. This CDR3 comprises 16 residues. The CDR3 loop is CASSRGTSGRYNEQFF. CDR3 nucleotide sequence: TGCGCCAGCAGCCGCGGGACTAGCGGGAGGTACAATGAGCAGTTCTTC.

Points on this clone: Other DNA sequences within the sample encode an identical CDR3. This chain joins TRBV2 and TRBJ2-7; D call uncertain. This CDR3 is built from 12 residues. Germline V gene sequence: CDR1 SNHLY, CDR2 FYNNEI. Trimming took 6 bases from V and 2 from J, leaving 8 bases between them. The CDR3 reads CASSLTTYEQYF. In nucleotides, the CDR3 is TGTGCCAGCAGCCTTACTACCTACGAGCAGTACTTC. Complete variable domain (other parts from reference TRBV2 and TRBJ2-7): EPEVTQTPSHQVTQMGQEVILRCVPISNHLYFYWYRQILGQKVEFLVSFYNNEISEKSEIFDDQFSVERPDGSNFTLKIRSTKLEDSAMYFCASSLTTYEQYFGPGTRLTVT.

The V and J genes are TRBV19 and TRBJ2-1; perhaps TRBD2 as D (5 bases). The germline V gene encodes CDR1 LNHDA and CDR2 SQIVND (reference sequence). The CDR3 is made up of 15 amino acids. The ends were cut back, 3 bases at V and 3 bases at J, with 12 bases in the middle. CDR3 coding DNA: TGTGCCAGTAGTATCCCCGGACTTCTCTACAATGAGCAGTTCTTC. Encoded protein: CASSIPGLLYNEQFF. Based on the CDR3 plus reference TRBV19 and TRBJ2-1, the full variable domain is DGGITQSPKYLFRKEGQNVTLSCEQNLNHDAMYWYRQDPGQGLRLIYYSQIVNDFQKGDIAEGYSVSREKKESFPLTVTSAQKNPTAFYLCASSIPGLLYNEQFFGPGTRLTVL.

The chain is built from TRBV19 and TRBJ2-7; maybe TRBD2 (6 bases). The CDR3 sequence is 11 residues long. Looked up from germline, CDR1 is LNHDA and CDR2 is SQIVND (reference sequence). The germline V and J ends were trimmed by 3 bases and 8 bases, with 8 bases remaining between them. The CDR3 spells CASSIAGQQYF. For the CDR3, the DNA is TGTGCCAGTAGTATCGCGGGACAGCAGTACTTC.

The chain has TRBV2 and TRBJ1-1, with D perhaps matching TRBD1 (5 bases). The germline V and J ends were trimmed by 7 bases and 3 bases, with 12 bases remaining between them. The CDR3 is made up of 13 amino acids. CDR1 and CDR2 from the germline V gene are SNHLY and FYNNEI. DNA for the CDR3: TGTGCCAGCACCCTAGGGGCCTACACTGAAGCTTTCTTT. This gives the protein CASTLGAYTEAFF.

The rearrangement joins TRBV2 to TRBJ2-3, with D possibly being TRBD2 (5 bases). Germline V gene sequence: CDR1 SNHLY, CDR2 FYNNEI. The V end lost 3 bases, the J end lost 2 bases, and 12 bases lay between the germline ends. CDR3 size: 15 residues. The CDR3 nucleotides read TGTGCCAGCAGTGATCGGGGATACCCCACAGATACGCAGTATTTT. Translated, it gives CASSDRGYPTDTQYF.

This clone occurred a few times. The rearrangement links TRBV5-5 to TRBJ1-6; no clear D gene. With 2 bases removed from V and 7 bases from J, the gap between germline ends came to 10 bases. Germline CDR1 and CDR2: SGHKS and YYEKEE (reference sequence). The CDR3 length is 14 residues. CDR3 coding DNA: TGTGCCAGCAGCTTAGCGGACCAAAATTCACCCCTCCACTTT. Translation gives CASSLADQNSPLHF.

V is TRBV19 and J is TRBJ1-5; tentative D call: TRBD1 (6 bases). The CDR3 spans 19 residues. Germline CDR1 reads LNHDA; CDR2 reads SQIVND (reference sequence). V dropped 4 bases and J dropped 0 bases, with 22 bases sitting between them. CDR3 bases: TGTGCCAGTAGTAAGGGGGGCCAGTCGACAGAACATAGCAATCAGCCCCAGCATTTT. It translates to CASSKGGQSTEHSNQPQHF.

This clone was seen more than once but under ten times. The J gene is TRBJ1-6, the V gene TRBV30, with unresolved D. This CDR3 spans 12 amino acids. With 4 bases removed from V and 11 bases from J, the gap between germline ends came to 12 bases. Germline V gene data show CDR1 as GTSNPN and CDR2 as SVGIG (reference sequence). CDR3 sequence: CAWTSGSAPLHF. For the CDR3, the DNA is TGTGCCTGGACCAGTGGGTCGGCACCCCTCCACTTT. Full variable domain (outside the CDR3, taken from reference TRBV30 and TRBJ1-6): SQTIHQWPATLVQPVGSPLSLECTVEGTSNPNLYWYRQAAGRGLQLLFYSVGIGQISSEVPQNLSASRPQDRQFILSSKKLLLSDSGFYLCAWTSGSAPLHFGNGTRLTVT.